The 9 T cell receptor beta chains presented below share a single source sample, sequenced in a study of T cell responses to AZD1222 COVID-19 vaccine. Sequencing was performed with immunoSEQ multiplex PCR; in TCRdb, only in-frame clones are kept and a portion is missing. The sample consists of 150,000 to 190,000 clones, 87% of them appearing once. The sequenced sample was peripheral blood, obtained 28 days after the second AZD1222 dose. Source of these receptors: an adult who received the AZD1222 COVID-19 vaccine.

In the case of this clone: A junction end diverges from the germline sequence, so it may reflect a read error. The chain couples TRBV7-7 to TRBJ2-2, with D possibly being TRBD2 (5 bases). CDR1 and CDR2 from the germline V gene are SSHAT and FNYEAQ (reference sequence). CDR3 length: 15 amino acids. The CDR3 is CASSKDSRVTGELFF. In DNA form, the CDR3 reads TGTGCTAGCAGCAAAGATTCGAGGGTAACCGGGGAGCTGTTTTTT.

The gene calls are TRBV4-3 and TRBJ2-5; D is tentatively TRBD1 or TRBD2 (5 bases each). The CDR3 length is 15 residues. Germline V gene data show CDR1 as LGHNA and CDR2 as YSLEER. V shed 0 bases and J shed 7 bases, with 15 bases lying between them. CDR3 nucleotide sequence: TGCGCCAGCAGCCAAGACGAGGGGTCCTGGGGGACCCAGTACTTC. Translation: CASSQDEGSWGTQYF.

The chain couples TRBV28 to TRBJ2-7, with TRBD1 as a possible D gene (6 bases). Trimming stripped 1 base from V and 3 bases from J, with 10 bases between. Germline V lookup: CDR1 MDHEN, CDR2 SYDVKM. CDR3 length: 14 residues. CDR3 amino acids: CASSLSGQYYEQYF. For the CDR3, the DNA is TGTGCCAGCAGTTTATCGGGACAATACTACGAGCAGTACTTC.

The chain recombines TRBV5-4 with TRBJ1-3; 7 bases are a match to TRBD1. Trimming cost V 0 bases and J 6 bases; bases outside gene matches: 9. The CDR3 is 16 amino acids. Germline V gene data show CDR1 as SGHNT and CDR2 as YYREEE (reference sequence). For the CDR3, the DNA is TGTGCCAGCAGCTTGGGAAGTGACAGGGTAGCAAACACCATATATTTT. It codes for CASSLGSDRVANTIYF.

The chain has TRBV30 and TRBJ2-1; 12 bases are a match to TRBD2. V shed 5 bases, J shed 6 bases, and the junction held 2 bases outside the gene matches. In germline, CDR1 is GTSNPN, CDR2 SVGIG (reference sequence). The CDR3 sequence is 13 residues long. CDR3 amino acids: CAWGLAGSNEQFF. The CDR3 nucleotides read TGTGCCTGGGGACTAGCGGGATCCAATGAGCAGTTCTTC.

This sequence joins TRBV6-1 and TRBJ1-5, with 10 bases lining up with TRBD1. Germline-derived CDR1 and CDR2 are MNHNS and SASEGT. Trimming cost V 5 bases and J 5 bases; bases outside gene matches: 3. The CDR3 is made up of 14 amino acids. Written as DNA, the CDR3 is TGTGCCAGCAGTCAGACAGGGGGCTATCAGCCCCAGCATTTT. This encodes CASSQTGGYQPQHF.

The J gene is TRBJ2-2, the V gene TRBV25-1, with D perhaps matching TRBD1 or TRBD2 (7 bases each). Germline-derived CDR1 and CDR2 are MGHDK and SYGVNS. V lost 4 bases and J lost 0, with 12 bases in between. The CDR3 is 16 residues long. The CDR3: CASSASGGANTGELFF. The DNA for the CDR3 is TGTGCCAGCAGTGCATCAGGGGGGGCGAACACCGGGGAGCTGTTTTTT.

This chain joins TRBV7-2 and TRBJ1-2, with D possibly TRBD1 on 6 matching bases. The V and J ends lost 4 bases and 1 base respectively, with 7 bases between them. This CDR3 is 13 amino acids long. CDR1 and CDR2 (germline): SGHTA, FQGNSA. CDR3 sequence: CASSSDSNYGYTF. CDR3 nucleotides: TGTGCCAGCAGCTCGGACAGTAACTATGGCTACACCTTC.

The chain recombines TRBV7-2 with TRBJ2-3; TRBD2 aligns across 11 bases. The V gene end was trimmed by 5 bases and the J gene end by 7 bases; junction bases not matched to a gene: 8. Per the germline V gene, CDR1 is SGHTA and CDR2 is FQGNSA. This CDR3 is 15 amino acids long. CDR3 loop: CASSLSSGRRNTQYF. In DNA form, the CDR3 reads TGTGCCAGCAGCCTATCTAGCGGGAGGAGAAATACGCAGTATTTT.